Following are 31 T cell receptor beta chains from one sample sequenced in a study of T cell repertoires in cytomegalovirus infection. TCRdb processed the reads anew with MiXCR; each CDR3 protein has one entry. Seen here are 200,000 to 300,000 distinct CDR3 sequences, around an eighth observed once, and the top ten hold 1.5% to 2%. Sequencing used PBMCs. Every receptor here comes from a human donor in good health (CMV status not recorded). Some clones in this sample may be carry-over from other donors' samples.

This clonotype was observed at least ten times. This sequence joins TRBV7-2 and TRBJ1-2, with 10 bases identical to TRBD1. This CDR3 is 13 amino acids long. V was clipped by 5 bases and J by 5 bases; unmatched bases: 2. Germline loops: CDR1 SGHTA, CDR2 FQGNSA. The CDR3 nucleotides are TGTGCCAGCAGCCAGGGACAGGGGTATGGCTACACCTTC. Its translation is CASSQGQGYGYTF.

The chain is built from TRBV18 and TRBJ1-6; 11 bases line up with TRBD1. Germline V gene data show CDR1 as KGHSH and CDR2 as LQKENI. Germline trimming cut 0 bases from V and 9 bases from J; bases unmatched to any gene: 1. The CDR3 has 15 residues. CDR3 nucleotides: TGTGCCAGCTCACCACCGGGGACAGGGGGTTCACCCCTCCACTTT. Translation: CASSPPGTGGSPLHF.

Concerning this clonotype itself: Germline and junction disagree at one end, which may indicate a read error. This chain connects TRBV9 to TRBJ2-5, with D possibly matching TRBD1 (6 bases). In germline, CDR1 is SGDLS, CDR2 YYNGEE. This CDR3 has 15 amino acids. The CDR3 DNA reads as TGTGCCAGCAGCGTAGAGGGGGTTTACCAAGAAACCCAGTACTTC. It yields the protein CASSVEGVYQETQYF.

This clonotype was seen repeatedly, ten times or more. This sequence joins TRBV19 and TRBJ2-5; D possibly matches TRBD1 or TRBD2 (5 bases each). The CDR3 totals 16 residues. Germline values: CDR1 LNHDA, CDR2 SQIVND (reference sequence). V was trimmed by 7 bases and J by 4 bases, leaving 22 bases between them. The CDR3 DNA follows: TGTGCCAGTACCCGGGACCGCTCATCAGGGAGAGAGACCCAGTACTTC. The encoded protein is CASTRDRSSGRETQYF.

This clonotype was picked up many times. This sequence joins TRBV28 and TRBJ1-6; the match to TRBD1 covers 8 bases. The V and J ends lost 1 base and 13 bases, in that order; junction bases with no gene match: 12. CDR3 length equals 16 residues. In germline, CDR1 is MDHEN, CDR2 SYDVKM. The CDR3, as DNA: TGTGCCAGCAGTTTATCGACAGGGGACTTCGAGGGGCCCCTCCACTTT. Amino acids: CASSLSTGDFEGPLHF.

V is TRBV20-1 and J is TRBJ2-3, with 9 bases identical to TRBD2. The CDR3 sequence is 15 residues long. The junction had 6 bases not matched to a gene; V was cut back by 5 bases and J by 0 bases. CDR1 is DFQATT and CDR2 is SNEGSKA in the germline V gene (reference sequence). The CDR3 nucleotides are TGCAGTGCTCTCGGAGCGGGGGGTAGCACAGATACGCAGTATTTT. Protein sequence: CSALGAGGSTDTQYF.

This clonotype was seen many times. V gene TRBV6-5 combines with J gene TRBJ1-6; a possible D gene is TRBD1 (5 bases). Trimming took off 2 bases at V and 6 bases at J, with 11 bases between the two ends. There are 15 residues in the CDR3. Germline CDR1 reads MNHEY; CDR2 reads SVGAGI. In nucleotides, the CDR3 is TGTGCCAGCAGTTACGAGGGGAATTCTAATTCACCCCTCCACTTT. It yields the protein CASSYEGNSNSPLHF.

CDR3 loop: CSASDRDQPQHF. The CDR3 nucleotides read TGCAGTGCTTCGGACAGGGATCAGCCCCAGCATTTT. The chain uses TRBV20-1 and TRBJ1-5; 8 bases are a match to TRBD1. The CDR3 has 12 amino acids. CDR1 DFQATT and CDR2 SNEGSKA come from the germline V gene (reference sequence). V lost 5 bases and J lost 5; bases outside the gene matches: 2.

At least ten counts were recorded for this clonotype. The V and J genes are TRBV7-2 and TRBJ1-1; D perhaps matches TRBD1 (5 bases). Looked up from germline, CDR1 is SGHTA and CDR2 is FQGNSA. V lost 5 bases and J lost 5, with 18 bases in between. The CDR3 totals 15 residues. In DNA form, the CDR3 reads TGTGCCAGCAGCCCCGGGGGACCTCCAGGGACTGAAGCTTTCTTT. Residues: CASSPGGPPGTEAFF.

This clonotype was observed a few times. For the CDR3, the DNA is TGTGCCAGCAGCCAAAGCGGGGGACCCTACAATGAGCAGTTCTTC. It translates to CASSQSGGPYNEQFF. The V call is TRBV7-2, the J call TRBJ2-1, with 8 bases lining up with TRBD2. The trim removed 5 bases at V and 2 bases at J, leaving 5 bases unmatched. CDR1 SGHTA and CDR2 FQGNSA come from the germline V gene. The CDR3 covers 15 residues.

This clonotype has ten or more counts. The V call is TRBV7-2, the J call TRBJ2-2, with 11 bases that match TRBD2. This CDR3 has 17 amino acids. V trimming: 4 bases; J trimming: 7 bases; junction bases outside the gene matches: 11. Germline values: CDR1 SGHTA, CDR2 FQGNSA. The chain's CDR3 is CASSYSGGARVSGELFF. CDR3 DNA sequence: TGTGCCAGCAGCTATAGCGGGGGGGCCCGGGTTAGCGGGGAGCTGTTTTTT.

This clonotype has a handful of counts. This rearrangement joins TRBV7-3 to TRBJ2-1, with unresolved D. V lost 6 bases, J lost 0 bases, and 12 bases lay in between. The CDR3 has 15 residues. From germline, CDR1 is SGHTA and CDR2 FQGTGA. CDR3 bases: TGTGCCAGCAGTTACGACCCCGGCTCCTACAATGAGCAGTTCTTC. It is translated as CASSYDPGSYNEQFF.

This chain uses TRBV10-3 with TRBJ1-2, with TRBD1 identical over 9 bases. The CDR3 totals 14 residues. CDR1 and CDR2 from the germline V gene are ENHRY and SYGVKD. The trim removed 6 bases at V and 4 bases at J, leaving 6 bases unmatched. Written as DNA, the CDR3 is TGTGCCATCAGCGGACAGGGGACAGGCTATGGCTACACCTTC. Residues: CAISGQGTGYGYTF.

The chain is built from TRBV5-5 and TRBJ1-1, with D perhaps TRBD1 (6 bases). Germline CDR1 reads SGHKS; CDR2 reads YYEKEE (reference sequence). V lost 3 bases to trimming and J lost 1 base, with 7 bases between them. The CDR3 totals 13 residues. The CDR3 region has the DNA TGTGCCAGCAGCTGGGGGGCGAACACTGAAGCTTTCTTT. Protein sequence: CASSWGANTEAFF.

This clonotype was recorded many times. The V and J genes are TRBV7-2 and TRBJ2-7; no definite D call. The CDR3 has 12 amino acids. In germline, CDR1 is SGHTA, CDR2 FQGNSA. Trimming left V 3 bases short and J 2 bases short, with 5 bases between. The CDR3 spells CASSFRAYEQYF. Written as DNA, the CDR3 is TGTGCCAGCAGCTTTAGGGCCTACGAGCAGTACTTC. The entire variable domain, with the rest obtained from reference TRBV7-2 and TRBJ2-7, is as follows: GAGVSQSPSNKVTEKGKDVELRCDPISGHTALYWYRQSLGQGLEFLIYFQGNSAPDKSGLPSDRFSAERTGGSVSTLTIQRTQQEDSAVYLCASSFRAYEQYFGPGTRLTVT.

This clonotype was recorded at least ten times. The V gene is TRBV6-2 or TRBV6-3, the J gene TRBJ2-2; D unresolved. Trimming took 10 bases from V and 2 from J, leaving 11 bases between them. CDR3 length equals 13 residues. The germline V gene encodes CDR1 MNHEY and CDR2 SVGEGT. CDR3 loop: CATTVGNTGELFF. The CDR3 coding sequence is TGTGCCACCACAGTGGGTAACACCGGGGAGCTGTTTTTT.

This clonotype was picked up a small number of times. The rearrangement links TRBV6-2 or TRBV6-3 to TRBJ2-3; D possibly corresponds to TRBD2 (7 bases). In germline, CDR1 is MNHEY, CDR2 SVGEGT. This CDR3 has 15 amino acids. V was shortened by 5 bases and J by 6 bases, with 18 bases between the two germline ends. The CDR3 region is CASSPGGRDMDTQYF. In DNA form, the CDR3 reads TGTGCCAGCAGTCCGGGGGGCCGTGACATGGATACGCAGTATTTT.

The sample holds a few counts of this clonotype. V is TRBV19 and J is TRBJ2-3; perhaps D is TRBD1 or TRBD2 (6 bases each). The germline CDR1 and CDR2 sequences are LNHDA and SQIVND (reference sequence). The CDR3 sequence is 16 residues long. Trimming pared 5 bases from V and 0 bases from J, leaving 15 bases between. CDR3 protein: CASSPRQEGSTDTQYF. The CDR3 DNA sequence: TGTGCCAGTAGTCCACGACAGGAGGGAAGCACAGATACGCAGTATTTT.

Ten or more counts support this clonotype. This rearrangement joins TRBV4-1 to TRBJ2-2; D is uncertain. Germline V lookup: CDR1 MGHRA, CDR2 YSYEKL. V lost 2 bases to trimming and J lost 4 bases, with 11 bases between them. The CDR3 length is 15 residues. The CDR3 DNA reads TGCGCCAGCAGCCAAATCTTAAGGGTCACCGGGGAGCTGTTTTTT. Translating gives CASSQILRVTGELFF.

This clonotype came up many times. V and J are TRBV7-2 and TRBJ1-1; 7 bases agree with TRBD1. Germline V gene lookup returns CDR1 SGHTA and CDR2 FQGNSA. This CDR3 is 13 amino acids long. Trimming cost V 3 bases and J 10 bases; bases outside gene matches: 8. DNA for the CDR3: TGTGCCAGCAGCTTGACAGGGAGGGATAGAGCTTTCTTT. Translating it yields CASSLTGRDRAFF.

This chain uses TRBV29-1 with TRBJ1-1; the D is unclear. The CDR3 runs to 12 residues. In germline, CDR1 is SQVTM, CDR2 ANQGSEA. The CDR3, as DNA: TGCACCGCGGGCGCAGGAGGTGGTGAAGCTTTCTTT. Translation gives CTAGAGGGEAFF.

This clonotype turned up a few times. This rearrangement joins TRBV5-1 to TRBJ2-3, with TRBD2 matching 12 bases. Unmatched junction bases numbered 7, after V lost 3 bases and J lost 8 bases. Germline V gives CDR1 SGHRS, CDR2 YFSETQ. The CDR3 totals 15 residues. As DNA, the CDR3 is TGCGCCAGCAGCTGGGACCTAGCGGGGGGGCCTACGCAGTATTTT. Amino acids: CASSWDLAGGPTQYF.

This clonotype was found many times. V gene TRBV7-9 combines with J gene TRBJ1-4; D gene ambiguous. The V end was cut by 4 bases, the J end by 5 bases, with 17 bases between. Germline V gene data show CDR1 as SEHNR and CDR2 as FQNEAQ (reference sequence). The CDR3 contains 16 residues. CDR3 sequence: CASSSLWVSGNEKLFF. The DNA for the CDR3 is TGTGCCAGCAGCTCCCTTTGGGTGAGCGGGAATGAAAAACTGTTTTTT.

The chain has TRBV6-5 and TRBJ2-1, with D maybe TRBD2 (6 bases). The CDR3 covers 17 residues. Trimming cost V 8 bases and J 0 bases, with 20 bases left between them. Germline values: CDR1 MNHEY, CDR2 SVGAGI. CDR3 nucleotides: TGTGCCAGCGGCCGGGACTCGTCTTCTTACTCCTACAATGAGCAGTTCTTC. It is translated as CASGRDSSSYSYNEQFF.

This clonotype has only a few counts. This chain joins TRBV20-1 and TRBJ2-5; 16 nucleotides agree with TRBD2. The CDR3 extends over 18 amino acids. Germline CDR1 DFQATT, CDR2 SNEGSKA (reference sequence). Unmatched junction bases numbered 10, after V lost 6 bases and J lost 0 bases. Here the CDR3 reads CSAPPGLAGGGYQETQYF. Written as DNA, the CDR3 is TGCAGTGCCCCGCCGGGACTAGCGGGGGGGGGGTACCAAGAGACCCAGTACTTC.

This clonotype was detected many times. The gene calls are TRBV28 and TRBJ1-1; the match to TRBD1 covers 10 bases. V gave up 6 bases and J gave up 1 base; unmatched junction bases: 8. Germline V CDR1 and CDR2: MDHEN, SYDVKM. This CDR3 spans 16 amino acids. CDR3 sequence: CASSSRQGATNTEAFF. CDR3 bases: TGTGCCAGCAGCTCACGACAGGGGGCCACGAACACTGAAGCTTTCTTT.

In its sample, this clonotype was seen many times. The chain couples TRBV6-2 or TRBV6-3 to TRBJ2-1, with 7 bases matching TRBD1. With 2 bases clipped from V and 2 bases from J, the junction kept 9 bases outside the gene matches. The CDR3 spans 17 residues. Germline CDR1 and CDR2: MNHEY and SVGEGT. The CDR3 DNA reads TGTGCCAGCAGTTACGGGACAGCGAAGAAGACCTACAATGAGCAGTTCTTC. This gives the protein CASSYGTAKKTYNEQFF.

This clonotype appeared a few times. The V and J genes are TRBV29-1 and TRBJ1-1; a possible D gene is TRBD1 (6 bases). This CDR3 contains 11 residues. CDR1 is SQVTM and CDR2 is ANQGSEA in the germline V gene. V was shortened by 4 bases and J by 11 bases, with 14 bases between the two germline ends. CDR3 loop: CSVGDPGEAFF. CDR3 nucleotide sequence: TGCAGCGTTGGAGACCCAGGGGAGGCTTTCTTT. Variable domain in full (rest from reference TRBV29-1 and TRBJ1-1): SAVISQKPSRDICQRGTSLTIQCQVDSQVTMMFWYRQQPGQSLTLIATANQGSEATYESGFVIDKFPISRPNLTFSTLTVSNMSPEDSSIYLCSVGDPGEAFFGQGTRLTVV.

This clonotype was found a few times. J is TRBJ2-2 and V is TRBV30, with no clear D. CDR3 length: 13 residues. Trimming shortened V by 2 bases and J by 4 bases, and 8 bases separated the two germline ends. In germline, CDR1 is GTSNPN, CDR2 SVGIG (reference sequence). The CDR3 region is CAWSRAATGELFF. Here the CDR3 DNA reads TGTGCCTGGAGTAGGGCAGCCACCGGGGAGCTGTTTTTT.

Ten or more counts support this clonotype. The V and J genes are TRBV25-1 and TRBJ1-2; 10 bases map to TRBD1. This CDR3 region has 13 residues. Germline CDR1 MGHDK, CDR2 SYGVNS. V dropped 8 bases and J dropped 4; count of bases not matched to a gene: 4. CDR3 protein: CASAGTGVYGYTF. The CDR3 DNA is TGTGCCAGCGCCGGGACAGGGGTCTATGGCTACACCTTC.

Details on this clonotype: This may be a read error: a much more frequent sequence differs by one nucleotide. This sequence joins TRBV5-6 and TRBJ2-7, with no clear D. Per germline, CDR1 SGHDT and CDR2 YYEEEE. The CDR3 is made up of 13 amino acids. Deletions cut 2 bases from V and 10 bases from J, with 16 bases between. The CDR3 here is CASSFGADGDQYF. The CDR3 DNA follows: TGTGCCAGCAGCTTCGGTGCAGATGGCGACCAGTACTTC.